This note documents a single T cell receptor beta chain sequence. Its antigen remains unidentified. This CDR3 contains 12 residues. The V gene's germline CDR1 is GTSNPN and CDR2 SVGIG (reference sequence). Trimming stripped 3 bases from V and 0 bases from J, with 5 bases between. The data derive from a study of T cell responses to AZD1222 COVID-19 vaccine. The study's findings and limits: Just a handful of AZD1222 recipients tested seropositive at baseline. Elevations in Spike-specific TCR breadth and depth followed administration of two AZD1222 doses.

Measured with immunoSEQ multiplex PCR; TCRdb has only the in-frame clones, and not every one. The repertoire holds about 180,000 clones, 92% seen once, with around 1.9% in the top ten. Sequences were derived from peripheral blood, sampled 28 days after the second AZD1222 dose. This TCR derives from an adult who received the AZD1222 COVID-19 vaccine. This chain uses TRBV30 with TRBJ1-2; no reliable D call. The CDR3 loop reads CAWSGANYGYTF. The CDR3 DNA reads as TGTGCCTGGAGCGGGGCTAACTATGGCTACACCTTC.